The 5 T cell receptor beta chains reported below all come from one sample, sequenced in a study of T cells in Graves' hyperthyroidism and ophthalmopathy. TCR beta CDR3 sequences were amplified from RNA transcripts. Carried out on the TCR CDR3, a first-round RT-PCR used the HTBI primer set. A single record per CDR3 protein comes from TCRdb applying MiXCR to the multiplex PCR reads. The profile shows some 740,000 distinct CDR3 sequences, 12% to 15% of them singletons. Sequenced input: blood. All receptors derive from a woman aged 18-29 years with Graves' hyperthyroidism.

The J gene is TRBJ2-1, the V gene TRBV27; no reliable D call. Per germline, CDR1 MNHEY and CDR2 SMNVEV (reference sequence). The CDR3 totals 12 residues. V lost 5 bases and J lost 5, with 7 bases in between. As DNA, the CDR3 is TGTGCCAGCAGTCCCCCGGACAATGAGCAGTTCTTC. Its protein product is CASSPPDNEQFF.

This clonotype was detected many times. The chain carries TRBV3-1 and TRBJ1-2; D unclear. The CDR3 contains 16 residues. From germline, CDR1 is LGHDT and CDR2 YNNKEL (reference sequence). V was trimmed by 0 bases and J by 4 bases, leaving 15 bases between them. CDR3 sequence: CASSQEEGPRAYGYTF. For the CDR3, the DNA is TGTGCCAGCAGCCAAGAAGAGGGCCCGCGCGCCTATGGCTACACCTTC.

This clonotype appeared many times. The rearrangement joins TRBV28 to TRBJ2-1, with TRBD2 matching 9 bases. There are 16 residues in the CDR3. After removal of 3 bases from V and 7 bases from J, the junction contained 10 bases not matched to a gene. The germline V gene has CDR1 MDHEN and CDR2 SYDVKM. CDR3 in amino acids: CASSFSVAGVANEQFF. The DNA of the CDR3 is TGTGCCAGCAGTTTTTCGGTAGCGGGAGTGGCTAATGAGCAGTTCTTC. Looking up the rest from reference TRBV28 and TRBJ2-1 gives the full variable domain: DVKVTQSSRYLVKRTGEKVFLECVQDMDHENMFWYRQDPGLGLRLIYFSYDVKMKEKGDIPEGYSVSREKKERFSLILESASTNQTSMYLCASSFSVAGVANEQFFGPGTRLTVL.

This clonotype was picked up many times. The chain couples TRBV13 to TRBJ2-1; perhaps TRBD2 as D (6 bases). V lost 4 bases, J lost 7 bases, and 11 bases lay in between. This CDR3 spans 13 amino acids. Looked up from germline, CDR1 is PRHDT and CDR2 is FYEKMQ (reference sequence). As DNA, the CDR3 is TGTGCCAGCAGCTCCGGGACTCCTAATGAGCAGTTCTTC. This sequence encodes CASSSGTPNEQFF.

This clonotype has a handful of counts. The chain links TRBV6-1 to TRBJ2-5; 11 nucleotides match TRBD2. The ends lost 5 bases at V and 1 base at J; junction bases unmatched: 6. CDR1 is MNHNS, CDR2 SASEGT, per germline. This CDR3 is 16 amino acids long. This CDR3 reads CASSSLAGGLQETQYF. The CDR3 region has the DNA TGTGCCAGCAGTTCCCTAGCGGGAGGCCTCCAAGAGACCCAGTACTTC.